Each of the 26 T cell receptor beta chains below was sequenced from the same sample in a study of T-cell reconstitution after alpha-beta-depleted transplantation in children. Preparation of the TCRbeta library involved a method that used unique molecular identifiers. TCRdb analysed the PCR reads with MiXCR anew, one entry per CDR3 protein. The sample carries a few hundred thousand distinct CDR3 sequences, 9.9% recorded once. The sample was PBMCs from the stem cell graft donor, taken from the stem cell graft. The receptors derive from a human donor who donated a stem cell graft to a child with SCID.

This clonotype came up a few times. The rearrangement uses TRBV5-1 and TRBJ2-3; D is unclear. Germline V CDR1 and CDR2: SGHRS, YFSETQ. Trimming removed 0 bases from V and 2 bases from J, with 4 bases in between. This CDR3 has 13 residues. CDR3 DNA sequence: TGCGCCAGCAGCTTGGCCCACACAGATACGCAGTATTTT. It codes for CASSLAHTDTQYF.

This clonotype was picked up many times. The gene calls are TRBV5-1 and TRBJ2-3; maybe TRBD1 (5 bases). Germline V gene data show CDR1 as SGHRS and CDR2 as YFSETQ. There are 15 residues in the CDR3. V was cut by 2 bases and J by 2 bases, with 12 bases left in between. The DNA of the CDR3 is TGCGCCAGCAGCTTCCAGCCAGGGTTCACAGATACGCAGTATTTT. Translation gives CASSFQPGFTDTQYF.

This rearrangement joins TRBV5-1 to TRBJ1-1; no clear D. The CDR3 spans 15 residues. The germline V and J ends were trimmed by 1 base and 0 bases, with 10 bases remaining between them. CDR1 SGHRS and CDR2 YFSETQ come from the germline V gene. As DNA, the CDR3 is TGCGCCAGCAGCTTGCTGGCGCGGTTGAACACTGAAGCTTTCTTT. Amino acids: CASSLLARLNTEAFF.

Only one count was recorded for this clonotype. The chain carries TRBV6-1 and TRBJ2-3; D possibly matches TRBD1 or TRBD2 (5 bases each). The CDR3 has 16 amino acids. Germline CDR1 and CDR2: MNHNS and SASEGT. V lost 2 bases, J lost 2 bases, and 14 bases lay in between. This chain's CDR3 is CASSELMWDATDTQYF. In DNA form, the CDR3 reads TGTGCCAGCAGTGAACTTATGTGGGACGCCACAGATACGCAGTATTTT.

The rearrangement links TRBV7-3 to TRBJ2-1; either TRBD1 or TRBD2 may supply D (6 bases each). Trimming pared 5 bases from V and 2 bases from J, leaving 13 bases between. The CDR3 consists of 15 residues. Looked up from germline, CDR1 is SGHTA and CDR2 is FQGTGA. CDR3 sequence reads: CASSTEGGPYNEQFF. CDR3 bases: TGTGCCAGCAGCACAGAGGGGGGTCCCTACAATGAGCAGTTCTTC.

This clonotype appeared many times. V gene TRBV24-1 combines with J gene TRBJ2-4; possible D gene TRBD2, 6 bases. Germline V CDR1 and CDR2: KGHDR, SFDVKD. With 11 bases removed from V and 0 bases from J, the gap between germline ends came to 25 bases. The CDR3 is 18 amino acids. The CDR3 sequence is CASVTRRVGWGAKNIQYF. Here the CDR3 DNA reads TGTGCCAGCGTAACGAGGAGGGTAGGTTGGGGAGCCAAAAACATTCAGTACTTC.

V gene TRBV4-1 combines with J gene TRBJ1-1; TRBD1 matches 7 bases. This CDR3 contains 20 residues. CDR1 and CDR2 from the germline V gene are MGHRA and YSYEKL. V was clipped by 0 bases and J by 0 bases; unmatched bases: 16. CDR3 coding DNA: TGCGCCAGCAGCCAAGACCGACCACTAAACAGGGGACACATGAACACTGAAGCTTTCTTT. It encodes CASSQDRPLNRGHMNTEAFF.

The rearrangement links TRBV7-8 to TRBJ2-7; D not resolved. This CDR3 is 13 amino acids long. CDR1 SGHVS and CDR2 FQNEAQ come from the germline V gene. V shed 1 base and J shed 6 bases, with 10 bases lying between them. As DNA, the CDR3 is TGTGCCAGCAGCTTAGGTCATAGCTTCGAGCAGTACTTC. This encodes CASSLGHSFEQYF.

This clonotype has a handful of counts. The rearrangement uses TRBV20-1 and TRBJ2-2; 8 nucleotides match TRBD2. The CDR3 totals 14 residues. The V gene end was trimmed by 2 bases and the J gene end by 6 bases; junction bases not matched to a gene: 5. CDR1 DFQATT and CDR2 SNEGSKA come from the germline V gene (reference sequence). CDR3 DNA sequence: TGCAGTGCTAGACGGGGGGGTGAGGCCGGGGAGCTGTTTTTT. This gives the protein CSARRGGEAGELFF.

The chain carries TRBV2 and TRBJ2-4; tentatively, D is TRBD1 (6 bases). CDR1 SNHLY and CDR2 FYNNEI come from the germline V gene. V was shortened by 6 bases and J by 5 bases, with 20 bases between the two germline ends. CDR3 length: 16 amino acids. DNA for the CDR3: TGTGCCAGCAGAGGTCCCGCAGGGGAGTTGGAAAACATTCAGTACTTC. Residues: CASRGPAGELENIQYF.

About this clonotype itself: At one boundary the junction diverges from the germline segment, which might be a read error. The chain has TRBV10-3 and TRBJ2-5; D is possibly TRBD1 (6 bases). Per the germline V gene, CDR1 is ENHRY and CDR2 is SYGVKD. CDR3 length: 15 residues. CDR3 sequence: CAISEATGYQETQCF. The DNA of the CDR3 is TGTGCCATCAGTGAGGCTACAGGGTACCAAGAGACCCAGTGCTTC.

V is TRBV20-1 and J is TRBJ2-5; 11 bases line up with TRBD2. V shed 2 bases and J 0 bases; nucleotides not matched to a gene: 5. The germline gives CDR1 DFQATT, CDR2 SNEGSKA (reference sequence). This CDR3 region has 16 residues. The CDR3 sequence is CSARSPSGGNQETQYF. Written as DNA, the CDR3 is TGCAGTGCTAGATCACCTAGCGGGGGGAACCAAGAGACCCAGTACTTC.

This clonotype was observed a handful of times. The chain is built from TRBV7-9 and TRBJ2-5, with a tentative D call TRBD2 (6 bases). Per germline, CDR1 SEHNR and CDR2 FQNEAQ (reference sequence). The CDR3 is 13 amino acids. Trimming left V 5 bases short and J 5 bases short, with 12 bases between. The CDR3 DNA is TGTGCCAGCAGCCTCCCGGGGGTGGAGACCCAGTACTTC. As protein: CASSLPGVETQYF.

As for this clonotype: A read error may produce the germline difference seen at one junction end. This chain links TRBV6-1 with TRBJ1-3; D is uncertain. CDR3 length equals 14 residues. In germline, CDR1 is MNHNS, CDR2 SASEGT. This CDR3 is CASSTGVSGITIYF. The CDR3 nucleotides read TGTGCCAGCAGTACGGGAGTTTCTGGAATCACCATATATTTT.

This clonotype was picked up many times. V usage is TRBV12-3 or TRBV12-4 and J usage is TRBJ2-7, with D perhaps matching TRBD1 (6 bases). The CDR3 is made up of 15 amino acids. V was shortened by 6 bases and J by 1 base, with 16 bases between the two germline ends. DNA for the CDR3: TGTGCCAGCAGCAGGGGAGCGATAATTTCCTACGAGCAGTACTTC. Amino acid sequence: CASSRGAIISYEQYF.

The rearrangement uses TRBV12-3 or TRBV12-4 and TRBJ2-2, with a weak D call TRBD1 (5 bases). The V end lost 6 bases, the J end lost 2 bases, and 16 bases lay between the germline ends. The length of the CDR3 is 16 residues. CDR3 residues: CASRRLRQRNTGELFF. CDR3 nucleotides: TGTGCCAGCAGAAGGTTGAGACAGAGAAACACCGGGGAGCTGTTTTTT.

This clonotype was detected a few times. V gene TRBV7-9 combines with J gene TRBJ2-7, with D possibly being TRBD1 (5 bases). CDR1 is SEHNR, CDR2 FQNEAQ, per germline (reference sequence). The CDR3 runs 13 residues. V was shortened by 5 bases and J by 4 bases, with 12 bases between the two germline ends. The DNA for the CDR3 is TGTGCCAGCAGCCCCCAGGGCGGATACGAGCAGTACTTC. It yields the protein CASSPQGGYEQYF.

For the CDR3, the DNA is TGCGCCAGCAGTGCCGAGACCACGAACACCGGGGAGCTGTTTTTT. This translates into CASSAETTNTGELFF. This chain joins TRBV10-1 and TRBJ2-2; no definite D call. The CDR3 spans 15 residues. The germline V gene has CDR1 WNHNN and CDR2 SYGVQD (reference sequence). V was clipped by 4 bases and J by 0 bases, with 9 bases between them.

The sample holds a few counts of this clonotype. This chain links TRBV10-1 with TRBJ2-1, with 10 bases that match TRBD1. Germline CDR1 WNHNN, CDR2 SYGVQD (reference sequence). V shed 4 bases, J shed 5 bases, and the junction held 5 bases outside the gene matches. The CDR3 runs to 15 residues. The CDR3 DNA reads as TGCGCCAGCAGTGTAGGGGGACAGGGGAACAATGAGCAGTTCTTC. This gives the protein CASSVGGQGNNEQFF.

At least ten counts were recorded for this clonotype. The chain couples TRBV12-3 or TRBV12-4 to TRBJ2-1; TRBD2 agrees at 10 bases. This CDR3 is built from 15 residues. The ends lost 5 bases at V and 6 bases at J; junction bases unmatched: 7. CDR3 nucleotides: TGTGCCAGCAGTCGGAGCGGGGGGGTCTTCAATGAGCAGTTCTTC. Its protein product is CASSRSGGVFNEQFF.

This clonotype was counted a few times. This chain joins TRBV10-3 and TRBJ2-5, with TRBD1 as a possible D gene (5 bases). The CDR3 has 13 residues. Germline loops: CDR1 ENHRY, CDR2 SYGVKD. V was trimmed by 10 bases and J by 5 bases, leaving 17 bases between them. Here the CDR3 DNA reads TGTGCCACCTCTGCAGGGCTTGGGGAGACCCAGTACTTC. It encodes CATSAGLGETQYF.

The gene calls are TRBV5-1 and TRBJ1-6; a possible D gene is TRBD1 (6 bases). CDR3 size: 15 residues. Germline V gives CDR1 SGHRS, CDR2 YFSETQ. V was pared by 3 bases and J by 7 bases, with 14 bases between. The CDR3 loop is CASSSEGGGNSPLHF. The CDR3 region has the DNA TGCGCCAGCAGCTCGGAGGGGGGAGGCAATTCACCCCTCCACTTT.

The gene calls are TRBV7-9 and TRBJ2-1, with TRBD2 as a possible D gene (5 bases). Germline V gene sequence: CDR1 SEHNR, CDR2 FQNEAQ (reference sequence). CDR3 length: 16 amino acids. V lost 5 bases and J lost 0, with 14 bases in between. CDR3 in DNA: TGTGCCAGCAGCATGACCGGGGTCCGCTCCTACAATGAGCAGTTCTTC. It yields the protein CASSMTGVRSYNEQFF.

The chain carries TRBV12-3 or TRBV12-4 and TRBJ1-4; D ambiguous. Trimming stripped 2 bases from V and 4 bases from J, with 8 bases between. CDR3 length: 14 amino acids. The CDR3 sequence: CASSLPPNNEKLFF. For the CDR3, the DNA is TGTGCCAGCAGTTTACCGCCGAATAATGAAAAACTGTTTTTT.

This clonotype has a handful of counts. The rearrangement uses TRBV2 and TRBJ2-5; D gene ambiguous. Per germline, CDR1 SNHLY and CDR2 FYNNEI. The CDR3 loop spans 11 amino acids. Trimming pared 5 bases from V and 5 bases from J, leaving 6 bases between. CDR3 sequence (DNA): TGTGCCAGCAGTATCCTCGAGACCCAGTACTTC. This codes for CASSILETQYF.

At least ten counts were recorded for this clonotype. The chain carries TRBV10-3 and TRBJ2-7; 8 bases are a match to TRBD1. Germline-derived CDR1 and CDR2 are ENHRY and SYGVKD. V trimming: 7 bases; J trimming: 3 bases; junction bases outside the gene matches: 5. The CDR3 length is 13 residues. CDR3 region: CAINSGQGYEQYF. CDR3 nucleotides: TGTGCCATCAACTCCGGACAGGGCTACGAGCAGTACTTC.